Presented here are 16 T cell receptor beta chains from one specimen sequenced in a study of cytomegalovirus exposure and HLA in healthy donors. Generated by immunoSEQ multiplex PCR, the TCRdb table keeps only in-frame clones and is missing some. Counted here are approximately 190,000 clones, more than 80% occurring once; the ten biggest clones make up roughly 7%. Sequencing used PBMCs. These TCRs come from a man aged 18 to 30 in good health and CMV-seropositive.

The chain uses TRBV28 and TRBJ2-1; 8 nucleotides match TRBD2. After removal of 7 bases from V and 0 bases from J, the junction contained 11 bases not matched to a gene. This CDR3 contains 17 residues. From germline, CDR1 is MDHEN and CDR2 SYDVKM. The CDR3, as DNA: TGTGCCAGCACCAGAACTAGCGGCGCCAGCTCCTACAATGAGCAGTTCTTC. Protein sequence: CASTRTSGASSYNEQFF. Full variable domain (rest looked up from reference TRBV28 and TRBJ2-1): DVKVTQSSRYLVKRTGEKVFLECVQDMDHENMFWYRQDPGLGLRLIYFSYDVKMKEKGDIPEGYSVSREKKERFSLILESASTNQTSMYLCASTRTSGASSYNEQFFGPGTRLTVL.

The chain combines TRBV5-1 with TRBJ2-6; TRBD1 matches at 10 bases. Germline V gene data show CDR1 as SGHRS and CDR2 as YFSETQ. Trimming took 4 bases from V and 1 from J; bases not matched to a gene: 11. CDR3 size: 19 residues. The CDR3: CASSPEPTGGLSGANVLTF. The CDR3 region has the DNA TGCGCCAGCAGCCCCGAACCGACAGGGGGCCTTTCTGGGGCCAACGTCCTGACTTTC. Full variable domain (missing parts from reference TRBV5-1 and TRBJ2-6): KAGVTQTPRYLIKTRGQQVTLSCSPISGHRSVSWYQQTPGQGLQFLFEYFSETQRNKGNFPGRFSGRQFSNSRSEMNVSTLELGDSALYLCASSPEPTGGLSGANVLTFGAGSRLTVL.

This chain connects TRBV29-1 to TRBJ2-5; 7 bases align to TRBD1. CDR1 is SQVTM and CDR2 is ANQGSEA in the germline V gene. This CDR3 is 15 amino acids long. J lost 2 bases, V lost 7 bases, and 13 bases had no gene match. The CDR3 bases are TGCAGCGGTGCCCCAGACAGGGCAACTCAAGAGACCCAGTACTTC. Protein product: CSGAPDRATQETQYF.

This clone has only a few counts. This chain links TRBV7-9 with TRBJ2-7; 10 nucleotides match TRBD1. The CDR3 has 15 residues. V shed 4 bases and J 4 bases; nucleotides not matched to a gene: 7. CDR1 is SEHNR and CDR2 is FQNEAQ in the germline V gene (reference sequence). CDR3 coding DNA: TGTGCCAGCAGCTCCCGGGACAGGGGCCAATACGAGCAGTACTTC. This translates into CASSSRDRGQYEQYF.

Only one count was recorded for this clone. V gene TRBV2 combines with J gene TRBJ2-1; 7 nucleotides line up with TRBD1. CDR1 and CDR2 (germline): SNHLY, FYNNEI. The CDR3 spans 13 residues. The trim removed 7 bases at V and 7 bases at J, leaving 7 bases unmatched. This chain's CDR3 is CASTLDRRNEQFF. CDR3 nucleotide sequence: TGTGCCAGCACTTTGGACAGGCGGAATGAGCAGTTCTTC.

The rearrangement joins TRBV7-6 to TRBJ2-1; 9 bases agree with TRBD2. Germline V CDR1 and CDR2: SGHVS, FNYEAQ. This CDR3 is built from 15 residues. The trim removed 5 bases at V and 6 bases at J, leaving 8 bases unmatched. The CDR3 DNA follows: TGTGCCAGCAGCGCTCCGGGACTAGCCCCCAATGAGCAGTTCTTC. Protein product: CASSAPGLAPNEQFF.

J is TRBJ2-5 and V is TRBV5-1; D is possibly TRBD2 (5 bases). The CDR3 consists of 15 residues. Germline V gene data show CDR1 as SGHRS and CDR2 as YFSETQ. V was pared by 1 base and J by 1 base, with 11 bases between. CDR3 loop: CASSLRSSAQETQYF. DNA of the CDR3: TGCGCCAGCAGCTTGCGGAGTAGCGCCCAAGAGACCCAGTACTTC.

The chain links TRBV27 to TRBJ2-5; D perhaps matches TRBD1 (5 bases). This CDR3 has 14 amino acids. The ends were cut back, 5 bases at V and 4 bases at J, with 14 bases in the middle. The germline V gene has CDR1 MNHEY and CDR2 SMNVEV (reference sequence). The CDR3 DNA sequence: TGTGCCAGCAGTCTGACGGCAGGGATAGAGACCCAGTACTTC. Translated: CASSLTAGIETQYF.

The chain links TRBV18 to TRBJ2-3; 7 bases map to TRBD1. V was clipped by 6 bases and J by 1 base; unmatched bases: 10. Germline CDR1 is KGHSH and CDR2 is LQKENI. CDR3 length equals 16 residues. CDR3 coding DNA: TGTGCCAGCTCGCTTTACCGGGACAGTCGCACAGATACGCAGTATTTT. Its translation is CASSLYRDSRTDTQYF.

This sequence joins TRBV29-1 and TRBJ2-5, with 9 bases aligning to TRBD2. The CDR3 length is 14 residues. Germline values: CDR1 SQVTM, CDR2 ANQGSEA. J lost 1 base, V lost 3 bases, and 3 bases had no gene match. CDR3 sequence (DNA): TGCAGCGTTGATAATAGCGGGAGCCAAGAGACCCAGTACTTC. This encodes CSVDNSGSQETQYF.

This clone was detected ten times or more. The rearrangement joins TRBV6-5 to TRBJ1-2; TRBD1 agrees at 10 bases. Germline assignment: CDR1 MNHEY and CDR2 SVGAGI. The CDR3 loop spans 14 amino acids. J gave up 4 bases and V 7 bases, and 6 bases lay outside the gene matches. The CDR3: CASKTGQGIYGYTF. The CDR3 DNA reads TGTGCCAGCAAAACGGGACAGGGGATCTATGGCTACACCTTC.

The gene calls are TRBV18 and TRBJ2-2; D uncertain. Germline CDR1 is KGHSH and CDR2 is LQKENI. Between the trimmed V and J ends, which lost 3 bases and 0 bases, there was a span of 8 bases. The CDR3 covers 15 residues. The DNA for the CDR3 is TGTGCCAGCTCACCCCCCTACTCGAACACCGGGGAGCTGTTTTTT. Its protein product is CASSPPYSNTGELFF.

The chain uses TRBV7-9 and TRBJ2-3, with TRBD1 matching 7 bases. V shed 5 bases, J shed 2 bases, and the junction held 7 bases outside the gene matches. Looked up from germline, CDR1 is SEHNR and CDR2 is FQNEAQ (reference sequence). This CDR3 spans 15 amino acids. CDR3 protein: CASSERQGPTDTQYF. The DNA for the CDR3 is TGTGCCAGCAGCGAACGACAGGGTCCCACAGATACGCAGTATTTT.

The chain recombines TRBV5-4 with TRBJ2-3; the match to TRBD2 covers 10 bases. The CDR3 consists of 16 residues. Per germline, CDR1 SGHNT and CDR2 YYREEE (reference sequence). The V and J ends lost 1 base and 1 base, in that order; junction bases with no gene match: 3. CDR3 sequence: CASSLPLAGGTDTQYF. The CDR3 nucleotides read TGTGCCAGCAGCTTGCCCCTAGCGGGAGGCACAGATACGCAGTATTTT.

This clone has just one count. The chain has TRBV30 and TRBJ2-7, with 7 bases aligning to TRBD2. CDR3 length: 13 residues. The V segment lost 5 bases and the J segment 5 bases; nucleotides outside the gene matches: 9. Germline V gene lookup returns CDR1 GTSNPN and CDR2 SVGIG (reference sequence). CDR3 protein: CAWGASGINEQYF. The CDR3 coding sequence is TGTGCCTGGGGTGCTAGCGGTATTAACGAGCAGTACTTC. The full variable domain, completed using reference TRBV30 and TRBJ2-7, is SQTIHQWPATLVQPVGSPLSLECTVEGTSNPNLYWYRQAAGRGLQLLFYSVGIGQISSEVPQNLSASRPQDRQFILSSKKLLLSDSGFYLCAWGASGINEQYFGPGTRLTVT.

As to this clone: The sample holds other DNA sequences that translate to the same CDR3. The rearrangement joins TRBV4-2 to TRBJ1-5, with 10 bases lining up with TRBD1. Losses at the gene ends were 0 bases for V and 5 bases for J; bases not matched to a gene: 1. Germline-derived CDR1 and CDR2 are LGHNA and YNFKEQ. The CDR3 spans 15 residues. The CDR3 sequence: CASSQDGTGDQPQHF. The CDR3 nucleotides read TGTGCCAGCAGCCAAGACGGGACAGGGGATCAGCCCCAGCATTTT.